This section outlines one T cell receptor beta chain sequence together with its context. Its target is not known. This entry comes from a study of cytomegalovirus exposure and HLA in healthy donors. General study findings and limits: First-cohort TCR clusters tended to co-occur in the 90 to 150 validation repertoires, a later analysis found. Specificity for CMV antigens was confirmed in vitro for a few of the CMV-associated chains. Overall, approximately 150 TCR beta chains were annotated as cytomegalovirus-associated.

TCRdb's table, derived via immunoSEQ multiplex PCR, lists solely in-frame clones and lacks some. The repertoire has 100,000 to 150,000 clones, around 90% of them found once; the top ten carry more than 1.5%. J gave up 4 bases and V 0 bases, and 5 bases lay outside the gene matches. This CDR3 comprises 16 residues. Germline values: CDR1 MNHNY, CDR2 SVGAGI (reference sequence). The validation cohort, a group of 100 to 150 subjects, included the donors and was separate from the roughly 720-subject first cohort. This chain connects TRBV6-6 to TRBJ2-5; 10 positions agree with TRBD2. The receptor was derived from a woman younger than 35 in good health and CMV-seronegative. The sample was PBMCs. CDR3 sequence reads: CASSYSIAGGRETQYF. DNA of the CDR3: TGTGCCAGCAGTTACTCGATAGCGGGAGGACGAGAGACCCAGTACTTC.